These 26 T cell receptor beta chains share one sample of origin, sequenced in a study of CD8 T cells in Susac syndrome (dated by TCRdb to the late 2010s). The library was prepared using the immunoSEQ multiplex PCR assay. RNA was extracted using the RNeasy kit, and 0.5 to 1 microgram was reverse transcribed with random hexamers. In TCRdb, the public reads were trimmed at Q25 with fastp and aligned with MiXCR, with productive beta chains retained. Here each entry gathers all rows of one CDR3 protein and keeps the most common genes and DNA. This sample comprises about 120,000 distinct CDR3 sequences, 85% to 95% of them detected only once. The biggest ten clones account for approximately 0.093% of the sample. The material sequenced was CD4+ T cells from PBMCs. The receptors derive from a human donor with multiple sclerosis.

V usage is TRBV20-1 and J usage is TRBJ2-5; a weak D match, TRBD2 (6 bases). The CDR3 totals 14 residues. Germline V gives CDR1 DFQATT, CDR2 SNEGSKA (reference sequence). The V end was cut by 2 bases, the J end by 10 bases, with 20 bases between. CDR3 in amino acids: CSARTRDPWRGQYF. The DNA of the CDR3 is TGCAGTGCTAGAACCCGGGACCCTTGGAGGGGCCAGTACTTC.

The chain is built from TRBV5-1 and TRBJ2-2, with 9 bases that match TRBD1. The CDR3 sequence is 15 residues long. The junction had 4 bases not matched to a gene; V was cut back by 3 bases and J by 4 bases. Germline V CDR1 and CDR2: SGHRS, YFSETQ. The CDR3, as DNA: TGCGCCAGCAGCTGGGGACAGGGATTCACCGGGGAGCTGTTTTTT. Its protein is CASSWGQGFTGELFF.

The chain joins TRBV12-3 or TRBV12-4 to TRBJ1-1; TRBD1 agrees at 8 bases. This CDR3 has 14 residues. The ends lost 6 bases at V and 6 bases at J; junction bases unmatched: 9. CDR3 in amino acids: CASSAWAGGPEAFF. CDR3 sequence (DNA): TGTGCCAGCAGCGCCTGGGCAGGGGGCCCTGAAGCTTTCTTT.

V gene TRBV19 combines with J gene TRBJ2-2, with D possibly matching TRBD2 (5 bases). The CDR3 is 16 residues long. Trimming removed 10 bases at V and 1 base at J, with 19 bases between. The germline gives CDR1 LNHDA, CDR2 SQIVND (reference sequence). The CDR3 bases are TGTGCCACTACCGGGTCGGGATACCGGAACACCGGGGAGCTGTTTTTT. This gives the protein CATTGSGYRNTGELFF.

V usage is TRBV7-8 and J usage is TRBJ1-5; D call uncertain. There are 15 residues in the CDR3. Looked up from germline, CDR1 is SGHVS and CDR2 is FQNEAQ. With 5 bases removed from V and 8 bases from J, the gap between germline ends came to 19 bases. In DNA, the CDR3 is TGTGCCAGCAGCCGCAGTGGATCCTTGTTTGAGCCCCAGCATTTT. Translated: CASSRSGSLFEPQHF.

This sequence joins TRBV7-9 and TRBJ1-4; the match to TRBD1 covers 8 bases. The CDR3 is 14 amino acids. CDR1 is SEHNR, CDR2 FQNEAQ, per germline (reference sequence). The ends lost 3 bases at V and 8 bases at J; junction bases unmatched: 5. The CDR3 DNA reads as TGTGCCAGCAGCTTGGGCAGGGGGCGAGAAAAACTGTTTTTT. It encodes CASSLGRGREKLFF.

The rearrangement uses TRBV30 and TRBJ2-7; D is unclear. From germline, CDR1 is GTSNPN and CDR2 SVGIG (reference sequence). V lost 0 bases and J lost 0, with 3 bases in between. There are 12 residues in the CDR3. CDR3 bases: TGTGCCTGGAGTGTAACCTCCTACGAGCAGTACTTC. Translation: CAWSVTSYEQYF.

The V call is TRBV9, the J call TRBJ1-5; tentative D call: TRBD1 (5 bases). The CDR3 has 15 amino acids. CDR1 is SGDLS, CDR2 YYNGEE, per germline. Trimming left V 0 bases short and J 6 bases short, with 13 bases between. The CDR3, as DNA: TGTGCCAGCAGCGTAGACGGGCAGGGAGGTCAGCCCCAGCATTTT. Its protein is CASSVDGQGGQPQHF. The variable domain in full, completed from reference TRBV9 and TRBJ1-5, reads DSGVTQTPKHLITATGQRVTLRCSPRSGDLSVYWYQQSLDQGLQFLIQYYNGEERAKGNILERFSAQQFPDLHSELNLSSLELGDSALYFCASSVDGQGGQPQHFGDGTRLSIL.

The chain couples TRBV3-1 to TRBJ2-1, with 8 bases matching TRBD2. Germline V gives CDR1 LGHDT, CDR2 YNNKEL (reference sequence). This CDR3 has 15 amino acids. V was clipped by 4 bases and J by 7 bases; unmatched bases: 9. In DNA form, the CDR3 reads TGTGCCAGCAGCCGAACCGGGACTAGTGCTAATGAGCAGTTCTTC. This codes for CASSRTGTSANEQFF.

This chain links TRBV6-5 with TRBJ2-5, with 8 bases aligning to TRBD2. In germline, CDR1 is MNHEY, CDR2 SVGAGI. Trimming cost V 0 bases and J 9 bases; bases outside gene matches: 3. This CDR3 comprises 13 residues. The CDR3 region is CASSYSRAGAQYF. The DNA of the CDR3 is TGTGCCAGCAGTTACTCGAGAGCGGGGGCCCAGTACTTC.

J is TRBJ2-7 and V is TRBV18; D ambiguous. This CDR3 region has 11 residues. With 4 bases removed from V and 5 bases from J, the gap between germline ends came to 6 bases. CDR1 is KGHSH, CDR2 LQKENI, per germline. CDR3 bases: TGTGCCAGCTCACTTTGGGACGAGCAGTACTTC. This codes for CASSLWDEQYF.

The gene calls are TRBV6-5 and TRBJ1-2; D not certain. The CDR3 spans 15 residues. V dropped 5 bases and J dropped 0 bases, with 13 bases sitting between them. Germline CDR1 and CDR2: MNHEY and SVGAGI. CDR3 amino acids: CASSARGWANYGYTF. The DNA for the CDR3 is TGTGCCAGCAGTGCTCGGGGATGGGCTAACTATGGCTACACCTTC.

This rearrangement joins TRBV5-1 to TRBJ1-4, with 7 positions matching TRBD1. The CDR3 spans 15 residues. Germline assignment: CDR1 SGHRS and CDR2 YFSETQ. Trimming cost V 0 bases and J 7 bases; bases outside gene matches: 6. The CDR3 loop reads CASSLATDRTEKLFF. The CDR3 region has the DNA TGCGCCAGCAGCTTGGCCACGGACAGGACTGAAAAACTGTTTTTT.

V usage is TRBV5-1 and J usage is TRBJ2-1; 10 positions agree with TRBD2. The CDR3 is 17 residues long. With V trimmed by 3 bases and J by 6 bases, 12 bases remained unmatched. CDR1 and CDR2 from the germline V gene are SGHRS and YFSETQ. This chain's CDR3 is CASSYLSSGGLSNEQFF. CDR3 bases: TGCGCCAGCAGCTACTTATCTAGCGGGGGCCTCTCCAATGAGCAGTTCTTC.

The gene calls are TRBV15 and TRBJ2-7, with 10 bases lining up with TRBD1. The J segment lost 0 bases and the V segment lost 3 bases, leaving 5 bases of the junction unmatched. Per the germline V gene, CDR1 is LNHNV and CDR2 is YYDKDF (reference sequence). This CDR3 region has 16 residues. CDR3 nucleotides: TGTGCCACCAGCAGCGGGGGACAGGGGTTCTCCTACGAGCAGTACTTC. Its translation is CATSSGGQGFSYEQYF. The variable domain in full, completed from reference TRBV15 and TRBJ2-7, reads DAMVIQNPRYQVTQFGKPVTLSCSQTLNHNVMYWYQQKSSQAPKLLFHYYDKDFNNEADTPDNFQSRRPNTSFCFLDIRSPGLGDTAMYLCATSSGGQGFSYEQYFGPGTRLTVT.

This clonotype came up a few times. This rearrangement joins TRBV11-2 to TRBJ2-7; D not certain. Deletions cut 0 bases from V and 7 bases from J, with 7 bases between. Germline values: CDR1 SGHAT, CDR2 FQNNGV. This CDR3 contains 12 residues. CDR3 in DNA: TGTGCCAGCAGCTTAGATCAACGGGAGCAGTACTTC. Its protein is CASSLDQREQYF. The full variable domain, with the rest looked up from reference TRBV11-2 and TRBJ2-7, is EAGVAQSPRYKIIEKRQSVAFWCNPISGHATLYWYQQILGQGPKLLIQFQNNGVVDDSQLPKDRFSAERLKGVDSTLKIQPAKLEDSAVYLCASSLDQREQYFGPGTRLTVT.

The chain has TRBV7-9 and TRBJ1-1; the D gene is possibly TRBD1 (6 bases). The CDR3 extends over 15 amino acids. Germline V lookup: CDR1 SEHNR, CDR2 FQNEAQ (reference sequence). Trimming stripped 1 base from V and 1 base from J, with 10 bases between. The CDR3 is CASSLEGVGNTEAFF. CDR3 DNA: TGTGCCAGCAGCTTAGAGGGGGTCGGGAACACTGAAGCTTTCTTT.

CDR3 region: CASSQETHRGRVVGNTIYF. The CDR3 bases are TGCGCCAGCAGCCAAGAAACGCACAGGGGGCGAGTAGTTGGAAACACCATATATTTT. The chain recombines TRBV4-3 with TRBJ1-3; 9 bases align to TRBD1. Looked up from germline, CDR1 is LGHNA and CDR2 is YSLEER. Germline trimming cut 0 bases from V and 3 bases from J; bases unmatched to any gene: 12. The CDR3 extends over 19 amino acids.

The J gene is TRBJ2-3, the V gene TRBV6-4, with TRBD2 matching 14 bases. Germline trimming cut 6 bases from V and 3 bases from J; bases unmatched to any gene: 8. Germline V gives CDR1 MRHNA, CDR2 SNTAGT. This CDR3 is 17 amino acids long. This CDR3 is CASSVGTSGGGTDTQYF. In DNA form, the CDR3 reads TGTGCCAGCAGCGTTGGGACTAGCGGGGGAGGAACAGATACGCAGTATTTT.

The V call is TRBV20-1, the J call TRBJ1-5, with D perhaps matching TRBD1 (5 bases). The V gene lost 3 bases and the J gene lost 10 bases, with 13 bases spanning the gap. Germline CDR1 and CDR2: DFQATT and SNEGSKA (reference sequence). The CDR3 covers 12 residues. The CDR3 DNA sequence: TGCAGTGCTAGCGTAATTAGGGGTCCCCAGCATTTT. This sequence encodes CSASVIRGPQHF.

V gene TRBV7-2 combines with J gene TRBJ2-7, with 9 bases matching TRBD2. After removal of 3 bases from V and 0 bases from J, the junction contained 3 bases not matched to a gene. Per the germline V gene, CDR1 is SGHTA and CDR2 is FQGNSA. This CDR3 is built from 15 residues. As DNA, the CDR3 is TGTGCCAGCAGCTTGTCTAGCGGGGCCTCCTACGAGCAGTACTTC. Translation: CASSLSSGASYEQYF.

This clonotype has a single count. The chain employs TRBV28 and TRBJ2-1; 9 nucleotides match TRBD2. V was clipped by 6 bases and J by 0 bases; unmatched bases: 12. There are 18 residues in the CDR3. Germline V CDR1 and CDR2: MDHEN, SYDVKM. This CDR3 is CASRTDGAGGNSYNEQFF. The CDR3 DNA reads as TGTGCCAGCAGGACCGACGGGGCGGGGGGGAACTCCTACAATGAGCAGTTCTTC.

The chain combines TRBV5-1 with TRBJ1-6, with 8 nucleotides matching TRBD1. Germline CDR1 and CDR2: SGHRS and YFSETQ. This CDR3 spans 15 amino acids. After removal of 0 bases from V and 7 bases from J, the junction contained 3 bases not matched to a gene. The CDR3 loop is CASSLGQGRNSPLHF. DNA of the CDR3: TGCGCCAGCAGCTTGGGACAGGGGAGGAATTCACCCCTCCACTTT.

The genes are TRBV15 and TRBJ1-1; D is undetermined. CDR1 LNHNV and CDR2 YYDKDF come from the germline V gene (reference sequence). The CDR3 length is 14 residues. V lost 6 bases to trimming and J lost 1 base, with 12 bases between them. The CDR3 region has the DNA TGTGCCACCAGGTCTCAGGCGGGGAACACTGAAGCTTTCTTT. Translated: CATRSQAGNTEAFF.

The CDR3 loop is CAWSRAGGVNEQFF. For the CDR3, the DNA is TGTGCCTGGAGTAGGGCGGGGGGGGTTAATGAGCAGTTCTTC. This sequence joins TRBV30 and TRBJ2-1, with 9 bases lining up with TRBD2. Germline V gives CDR1 GTSNPN, CDR2 SVGIG (reference sequence). Germline trimming cut 2 bases from V and 7 bases from J; bases unmatched to any gene: 6. The CDR3 length is 14 residues.

J is TRBJ2-3 and V is TRBV3-1, with TRBD2 matching 10 bases. The CDR3 is 15 residues long. Germline values: CDR1 LGHDT, CDR2 YNNKEL (reference sequence). The V segment lost 2 bases and the J segment 6 bases; nucleotides outside the gene matches: 5. For the CDR3, the DNA is TGTGCCAGCAGCCAAATAGGGACTAGCGTCGATACGCAGTATTTT. Translated: CASSQIGTSVDTQYF.